The source of this TCR beta chain is a study of response to subunit inactivated influenza vaccine. V lost 4 bases, J lost 6 bases, and 14 bases stayed unmatched. Germline assignment: CDR1 SGHDN and CDR2 FVKESK. CDR3 size: 17 residues. TCRdb independently ran MiXCR on the RT-PCR reads; one entry per CDR3 protein. This sample has about 540,000 distinct CDR3 sequences; roughly a quarter occur once, and the top ten carry 2.8%. A further study also used this sample, focusing on T cells expressing NK-cell markers. From that study: UMIs accompanied the 5'RACE template switching by which TCR beta cDNA was made. Seropositivity for HCMV was found in seven of the eight sequenced donors, with one seronegative. Leadership of the CD3+CD56-NKG2C+ fraction also belonged to these clonotypes in four donors.

The V call is TRBV14, the J call TRBJ2-1; 8 nucleotides match TRBD1. Here the sequenced sample was CD4+ T cells sorted from PBMCs, taken 11 to 12 days after vaccination. The clonotype comes from a man in his fifties who received an inactivated influenza vaccine. CDR3 DNA sequence: TGTGCCAGCAGCCGTTATCCGGGACAGGAGACGGGCAATGAGCAGTTCTTC. It is translated as CASSRYPGQETGNEQFF.